The T cell receptor (beta chain) under discussion was sequenced for a study of shared clonotypes between healthy human individuals. Study-level background: Those who served as donors were a couple of women and three men between the ages of 18 and 49. Study-wide findings and caveats: Sampling covered blood only; tissue repertoires likely differ. Donor clonotype sharing was expected to depend on sequencing depth.

Unmatched junction bases numbered 5, after V lost 3 bases and J lost 0 bases. Looked up from germline, CDR1 is GTSNPN and CDR2 is SVGIG (reference sequence). The CDR3 spans 15 residues. Note on this clone: Its cognate antigen is unknown.

For unsorted PBMC, 250 to 350 ng DNA per replicate equaled 32,000 or so T cell genomes. Sequencing was performed with immunoSEQ multiplex PCR; in TCRdb, only in-frame clones are kept and a portion is missing. The data show about 560,000 clones, around three quarters seen once. Material for sequencing was PBMCs. This receptor was identified in a woman in her thirties or forties in good health. Some clones in this sample may be carry-over from other donors' samples. The chain couples TRBV30 to TRBJ2-1, with TRBD1 matching 7 bases. CDR3 amino acids: CAWSATGISYNEQFF. CDR3 in DNA: TGTGCCTGGAGCGCGACAGGGATCTCCTACAATGAGCAGTTCTTC.